Below are 23 T cell receptor beta chains sequenced from a single sample in a study of regulatory T cells in long-lasting Graves disease. Stated time point: persistent/refractory GD, antithyroid drugs over 5 years with positive TRAb. The TCR library was made from RNA extracted from PBMCs. Construction of the TCR beta libraries employed iRepertoire HTBI primers in conjunction with Arm-PCR of CDR3 regions. TCRdb re-analysed the multiplex PCR reads in MiXCR, keeping a single row per CDR3 protein. There are 350,000 to 500,000 distinct CDR3 sequences in the sample; around 20% occur only once, and over 11% lies in the top ten. Specimen: peripheral blood mononuclear cells (PBMCs), collected when the disease was refractory, from a patient treated with antithyroid drugs. These receptors all come from a female donor with Graves disease.

The CDR3 loop is CASRDTGDWTEAFF. CDR3 bases: TGTGCCAGCAGGGATACAGGGGATTGGACTGAAGCTTTCTTT. The rearrangement joins TRBV6-1 to TRBJ1-1; 7 nucleotides align to TRBD1. The CDR3 has 14 residues. Germline V gives CDR1 MNHNS, CDR2 SASEGT. V lost 6 bases to trimming and J lost 5 bases; unmatched junction nucleotides: 9.

This clonotype was seen repeatedly, ten times or more. This chain links TRBV10-3 with TRBJ1-2; D is possibly TRBD1 (5 bases). V was trimmed by 2 bases and J by 2 bases, leaving 9 bases between them. The CDR3 is made up of 14 amino acids. Germline V gene data show CDR1 as ENHRY and CDR2 as SYGVKD. The CDR3 coding sequence is TGTGCCATCAGTGAGATGGCAGGGAACTATGGCTACACCTTC. It encodes CAISEMAGNYGYTF.

This sequence joins TRBV27 and TRBJ2-7, with a weak D call TRBD2 (5 bases). The V gene's germline CDR1 is MNHEY and CDR2 SMNVEV (reference sequence). The ends were cut back, 5 bases at V and 6 bases at J, with 17 bases in the middle. The CDR3 has 14 residues. CDR3 nucleotide sequence: TGTGCCAGCAGTCTCTCACTAGTTTCTGGCGAGCAGTACTTC. This translates into CASSLSLVSGEQYF.

The chain uses TRBV19 and TRBJ2-2; 7 nucleotides agree with TRBD1. J lost 3 bases, V lost 5 bases, and 9 bases had no gene match. The CDR3 runs 16 residues. Germline lookup yields CDR1 LNHDA and CDR2 SQIVND (reference sequence). The chain's CDR3 is CASSWWAQGYTGELFF. CDR3 sequence (DNA): TGTGCCAGTAGTTGGTGGGCACAGGGGTACACCGGGGAGCTGTTTTTT. Supplemented by reference TRBV19 and TRBJ2-2, the full variable domain reads DGGITQSPKYLFRKEGQNVTLSCEQNLNHDAMYWYRQDPGQGLRLIYYSQIVNDFQKGDIAEGYSVSREKKESFPLTVTSAQKNPTAFYLCASSWWAQGYTGELFFGEGSRLTVL.

On this clonotype itself: A read error may be the cause here, since a much bigger clone is one base away. The chain employs TRBV11-2 and TRBJ2-7; D not resolved. CDR1 and CDR2 from the germline V gene are SGHAT and FQNNGV. CDR3 length equals 15 residues. CDR3 coding DNA: TGTGCCGGCAGCTTAGATCTGGTATTAACCTACGAGCAGTACTTC. It translates to CAGSLDLVLTYEQYF.

This clonotype was counted between two and nine times. The chain links TRBV3-1 to TRBJ1-2; maybe TRBD1 (5 bases). The germline V gene encodes CDR1 LGHDT and CDR2 YNNKEL (reference sequence). V gave up 0 bases and J gave up 3 bases, with 8 bases separating them. The CDR3 length is 14 residues. CDR3 loop: CASSQDREDYGYTF. CDR3 nucleotides: TGTGCCAGCAGCCAAGACAGGGAGGACTATGGCTACACCTTC.

This clonotype was counted many times. The chain uses TRBV29-1 and TRBJ2-7, with D tentatively TRBD1 (5 bases). The CDR3 is 14 residues long. Germline V lookup: CDR1 SQVTM, CDR2 ANQGSEA. The V end lost 4 bases, the J end lost 2 bases, and 15 bases lay between the germline ends. CDR3 DNA sequence: TGCAGCGTTGTAGGACACGACACCGCCTACGAGCAGTACTTC. It codes for CSVVGHDTAYEQYF.

The chain joins TRBV27 to TRBJ1-6; the match to TRBD1 covers 10 bases. Germline lookup yields CDR1 MNHEY and CDR2 SMNVEV (reference sequence). V shed 3 bases, J shed 2 bases, and the junction held 4 bases outside the gene matches. This CDR3 is built from 17 residues. CDR3 residues: CASSFGQGDPYNSPLHF. CDR3 DNA sequence: TGTGCCAGCAGTTTTGGACAGGGGGACCCCTATAATTCACCCCTCCACTTT.

This clonotype was recorded many times. This chain uses TRBV2 with TRBJ2-7, with D perhaps given as TRBD1 or TRBD2 (5 bases each). The CDR3 is 16 residues long. Germline V lookup: CDR1 SNHLY, CDR2 FYNNEI. Trimming stripped 4 bases from V and 2 bases from J, with 18 bases between. CDR3 residues: CASSGESRDGTYEQYF. The DNA for the CDR3 is TGTGCCAGCAGTGGGGAGTCCAGGGACGGCACCTACGAGCAGTACTTC. The full variable domain, completed using reference TRBV2 and TRBJ2-7, is EPEVTQTPSHQVTQMGQEVILRCVPISNHLYFYWYRQILGQKVEFLVSFYNNEISEKSEIFDDQFSVERPDGSNFTLKIRSTKLEDSAMYFCASSGESRDGTYEQYFGPGTRLTVT.

This clonotype showed up just a few times. The chain couples TRBV9 to TRBJ1-3; no clear D. Trimming took 0 bases from V and 1 from J, leaving 2 bases between them. The germline CDR1 and CDR2 sequences are SGDLS and YYNGEE. The CDR3 extends over 13 amino acids. CDR3 sequence: CASSVESGNTIYF. The CDR3 DNA reads as TGTGCCAGCAGCGTAGAGTCTGGAAACACCATATATTTT.

This clonotype was observed many times. The rearrangement joins TRBV6-1 to TRBJ2-2; the match to TRBD2 covers 14 bases. V gave up 6 bases and J gave up 5 bases; unmatched junction bases: 11. The CDR3 totals 18 residues. CDR1 and CDR2 from the germline V gene are MNHNS and SASEGT. CDR3 region: CASSRGLAGGAGTGELFF. CDR3 coding DNA: TGTGCCAGCAGCCGAGGACTAGCGGGGGGAGCGGGGACCGGGGAGCTGTTTTTT.

This clonotype has a handful of counts. V gene TRBV5-1 combines with J gene TRBJ2-5, with a weak D call TRBD2 (6 bases). The germline V gene has CDR1 SGHRS and CDR2 YFSETQ. Trimming took 3 bases from V and 2 from J, leaving 11 bases between them. The CDR3 sequence is 14 residues long. The CDR3 bases are TGCGCCAGCAGCTCAGGAGGGAAACAAGAGACCCAGTACTTC. Residues: CASSSGGKQETQYF. The full variable domain, completed using reference TRBV5-1 and TRBJ2-5, is KAGVTQTPRYLIKTRGQQVTLSCSPISGHRSVSWYQQTPGQGLQFLFEYFSETQRNKGNFPGRFSGRQFSNSRSEMNVSTLELGDSALYLCASSSGGKQETQYFGPGTRLLVL.

At least ten counts were recorded for this clonotype. The chain uses TRBV5-6 and TRBJ1-3, with TRBD1 matching over 7 bases. Germline CDR1 is SGHDT and CDR2 is YYEEEE. This CDR3 comprises 16 residues. Germline trimming cut 3 bases from V and 4 bases from J; bases unmatched to any gene: 10. The chain's CDR3 is CASSSTPGTVGNTIYF. In DNA, the CDR3 is TGTGCCAGCAGCTCGACCCCCGGGACAGTCGGAAACACCATATATTTT.

The chain links TRBV30 to TRBJ1-1; D remains unclear. Germline V gene sequence: CDR1 GTSNPN, CDR2 SVGIG (reference sequence). Trimming removed 0 bases at V and 6 bases at J, with 14 bases between. The CDR3 has 14 amino acids. The CDR3: CAWSVVVAWAEAFF. Written as DNA, the CDR3 is TGTGCCTGGAGTGTAGTTGTTGCGTGGGCTGAAGCTTTCTTT.

This clonotype was found a few times. The genes are TRBV4-2 and TRBJ2-7, with D possibly TRBD2 on 6 matching bases. The germline gives CDR1 LGHNA, CDR2 YNFKEQ. The CDR3 consists of 17 residues. V was clipped by 0 bases and J by 0 bases, with 15 bases between them. The CDR3 DNA reads as TGTGCCAGCAGCCAAGAGGGAGCAGGGACTGGCTCCTACGAGCAGTACTTC. Protein product: CASSQEGAGTGSYEQYF.

This clonotype was observed many times. The gene calls are TRBV2 and TRBJ2-4, with D maybe TRBD1 (6 bases). Trimming removed 3 bases at V and 0 bases at J, with 12 bases between. The germline V gene has CDR1 SNHLY and CDR2 FYNNEI. The CDR3 has 16 residues. The CDR3 DNA sequence: TGTGCCAGCAGTGATCCCAGGGGTATAGCCAAAAACATTCAGTACTTC. It translates to CASSDPRGIAKNIQYF.

The V and J genes are TRBV4-1 and TRBJ2-7, with D perhaps TRBD1 (6 bases). Trimming cost V 0 bases and J 6 bases, with 12 bases left between them. CDR3 length: 14 amino acids. CDR1 is MGHRA, CDR2 YSYEKL, per germline. The CDR3 DNA follows: TGCGCCAGCAGCCAAGAACAGGGATATAGCGAGCAGTACTTC. Translating gives CASSQEQGYSEQYF.

This clonotype was seen repeatedly, ten times or more. V is TRBV6-5 and J is TRBJ2-7; D perhaps matches TRBD1 (5 bases). The CDR3 is 13 amino acids. Germline loops: CDR1 MNHEY, CDR2 SVGAGI. The V end lost 0 bases, the J end lost 5 bases, and 8 bases lay between the germline ends. This CDR3 reads CASSYSDSNEQYF. CDR3 nucleotide sequence: TGTGCCAGCAGTTACTCCGACAGTAACGAGCAGTACTTC.

This clonotype was observed many times. V and J are TRBV28 and TRBJ2-7; no definite D call. V was shortened by 3 bases and J by 5 bases, with 5 bases between the two germline ends. The CDR3 is made up of 11 amino acids. Germline CDR1 is MDHEN and CDR2 is SYDVKM. CDR3 nucleotides: TGTGCCAGCAGTTTCAGTAACGAGCAGTACTTC. Amino acid sequence: CASSFSNEQYF.

The chain recombines TRBV5-1 with TRBJ2-7; weak D call: TRBD2 (5 bases). The CDR3 is 13 residues long. Germline V gene sequence: CDR1 SGHRS, CDR2 YFSETQ. Trimming took off 1 base at V and 3 bases at J, with 8 bases between the two ends. The CDR3 sequence is CASSLPAGYEQYF. Written as DNA, the CDR3 is TGCGCCAGCAGCTTGCCTGCGGGCTACGAGCAGTACTTC. The whole variable domain, remainder taken from reference TRBV5-1 and TRBJ2-7, is KAGVTQTPRYLIKTRGQQVTLSCSPISGHRSVSWYQQTPGQGLQFLFEYFSETQRNKGNFPGRFSGRQFSNSRSEMNVSTLELGDSALYLCASSLPAGYEQYFGPGTRLTVT.

The CDR3 coding sequence is TGTGCCAGCAGCTTCGACAGTCTTGGGGGCTACACCTTC. Translating it yields CASSFDSLGGYTF. V gene TRBV5-6 combines with J gene TRBJ1-2; a weak D match, TRBD1 (5 bases). The CDR3 extends over 13 amino acids. Between the trimmed V and J ends, which lost 2 bases and 8 bases, there was a span of 13 bases. CDR1 and CDR2 from the germline V gene are SGHDT and YYEEEE.

This clonotype was recorded at least ten times. This chain joins TRBV6-1 and TRBJ2-5; 7 bases are shared with TRBD2. The CDR3 loop spans 15 amino acids. The trim removed 3 bases at V and 2 bases at J, leaving 6 bases unmatched. Germline-derived CDR1 and CDR2 are MNHNS and SASEGT. For the CDR3, the DNA is TGTGCCAGCAGTGACCTAGCGGAGCCTCAAGAGACCCAGTACTTC. It specifies CASSDLAEPQETQYF.

The chain combines TRBV29-1 with TRBJ2-7, with D maybe TRBD2 (6 bases). In germline, CDR1 is SQVTM, CDR2 ANQGSEA. V was clipped by 5 bases and J by 0 bases, with 11 bases between them. The CDR3 has 13 residues. CDR3 sequence (DNA): TGCAGCGTTCGGGGGTCAAGCTCCTACGAGCAGTACTTC. Amino acid sequence: CSVRGSSSYEQYF.